This is a list of T cell receptor beta chains from one sample in a study of response to subunit inactivated influenza vaccine. TCRdb reanalysed the RT-PCR reads using MiXCR and keeps one entry per CDR3 protein. Of roughly 630,000 distinct CDR3 sequences detected, 14% appear once; the ten largest clones hold 7.6%. Here the sequenced sample was PBMCs from blood, taken around two weeks before vaccination. These receptors originate from a man aged 50 to 60 who received an inactivated influenza vaccine. The CDR3 runs from the conserved cysteine through the conserved F or W. Fields, in order: CDR3 protein, CDR3 DNA, D gene, clone size, V gene, J gene. A D gene is named only where the DNA matches it firmly. Size values are once, few and many counts, or a class for expanded clones, and some rows have none.

CASSLFLRESGEQYF	TGTGCCAGCAGCTTATTTCTTCGGGAGTCGGGGGAGCAGTACTTC	NA	NA	TRBV11-2	TRBJ2-7
CSVARTSNTGELFF	TGCAGCGTTGCACGGACATCGAACACCGGGGAGCTGTTTTTT	NA	few	TRBV29-1	TRBJ2-2
CASRGRDGQYF	TGTGCCAGCAGAGGCCGGGACGGGCAGTACTTC	NA	few	TRBV6-6	TRBJ2-7
CASSLGPLSAGELFF	TGTGCCAGCAGCTTAGGGCCACTTTCTGCCGGGGAGCTGTTTTTT	NA	few	TRBV7-9	TRBJ2-2
CSAPALGRAGDEQFF	TGCAGTGCCCCCGCCCTCGGGAGGGCCGGGGATGAGCAGTTCTTC	TRBD2	many	TRBV20-1	TRBJ2-1
CASQGVDTQYF	TGTGCCAGCCAGGGTGTAGATACGCAGTATTTT	NA	NA	TRBV2	TRBJ2-3
CSAQTGPNEKLFF	TGCAGTGCCCAGACAGGGCCTAATGAAAAACTGTTTTTT	TRBD1	few	TRBV20-1	TRBJ1-4
CSAYGPGSNEQFF	TGCAGTGCTTACGGCCCGGGGAGTAATGAGCAGTTCTTC	NA	NA	TRBV20-1	TRBJ2-1
CASSLGRTGELFF	TGTGCCAGCAGCCTGGGACGGACCGGGGAGCTGTTTTTT	NA	many	TRBV7-2	TRBJ2-2
CASSGVRNQPQHF	TGTGCCAGCAGTGGGGTTCGCAATCAGCCCCAGCATTTT	NA	many	TRBV12-3/TRBV12-4	TRBJ1-5
CSARVGRGVPYNEQFF	TGCAGTGCTAGGGTAGGGCGGGGGGTCCCTTACAATGAGCAGTTCTTC	TRBD2	NA	TRBV20-1	TRBJ2-1
CSARRGSGYNEQFF	TGCAGTGCTAGAAGGGGGAGTGGATACAATGAGCAGTTCTTC	NA	NA	TRBV20-1	TRBJ2-1
CASSAPSGNEQFF	TGTGCCAGCAGCGCCCCTTCCGGCAATGAGCAGTTCTTC	NA	NA	TRBV7-6	TRBJ2-1
CASSQTAGGGRQFF	TGCGCCAGCAGCCAAACGGCCGGGGGAGGCAGGCAGTTCTTC	NA	few	TRBV4-1	TRBJ2-1
CASSRRGSWGDTQYF	TGTGCCAGCAGTCGCCGCGGTAGCTGGGGAGATACGCAGTATTTT	NA	NA	TRBV27	TRBJ2-3
CASSLTSGGASYNEQFF	TGTGCCAGCAGCTTGACTAGCGGGGGGGCCTCCTACAATGAGCAGTTCTTC	TRBD2	few	TRBV5-4	TRBJ2-1
CASSWQGYGTEAFF	TGTGCCAGCAGTTGGCAGGGTTATGGCACTGAAGCTTTCTTT	NA	NA	TRBV12-3/TRBV12-4	TRBJ1-1
CASSSLAGVPYNEQFF	TGTGCCAGCAGTTCACTAGCGGGGGTCCCCTACAATGAGCAGTTCTTC	TRBD2	many	TRBV12-3/TRBV12-4	TRBJ2-1
CSAQGLAGGSEQFF	TGCAGTGCCCAGGGACTAGCGGGAGGTAGTGAGCAGTTCTTC	TRBD2	NA	TRBV20-1	TRBJ2-1
CASSPAGVGELFF	TGTGCCAGCAGTCCGGCGGGGGTCGGGGAGCTGTTTTTT	TRBD2	many	TRBV12-3/TRBV12-4	TRBJ2-2
CASSDRRSGNTIYF	TGTGCCAGCAGTGACAGGCGCTCTGGAAACACCATATATTTT	NA	few	TRBV27	TRBJ1-3
CASSLGAGSPTTQYF	TGCGCCAGCAGCTTGGGAGCGGGGAGCCCCACGACGCAGTATTTT	TRBD2	NA	TRBV5-1	TRBJ2-3
CASTGQGINYGYTF	TGTGCCAGCACCGGACAGGGCATAAACTATGGCTACACCTTC	TRBD1	many	TRBV28	TRBJ1-2
CASSFLRRTSYEQYF	TGTGCCAGCAGTTTCTTGCGCAGGACCTCCTACGAGCAGTACTTC	NA	many	TRBV28	TRBJ2-7
CASSLSLYNEQFF	TGTGCCAGCAGTTTAAGCCTGTACAATGAGCAGTTCTTC	NA	many	TRBV28	TRBJ2-1
CASSPARTDTQYF	TGTGCCAGCAGCCCGGCGAGAACAGATACGCAGTATTTT	NA	NA	TRBV11-2	TRBJ2-3
CASSQDPTLAGGADTQYF	TGCGCCAGCAGCCAAGATCCCACACTAGCGGGAGGTGCAGATACGCAGTATTTT	TRBD2	NA	TRBV4-3	TRBJ2-3
CASSPVGTGNEQFF	TGTGCCAGCAGCCCAGTTGGGACAGGGAATGAGCAGTTCTTC	TRBD1	once	TRBV11-3	TRBJ2-1
CSAHRQGLNEQFF	TGCAGTGCTCACCGACAGGGTCTCAATGAGCAGTTCTTC	TRBD1	NA	TRBV20-1	TRBJ2-1
CASSLVGRDGYEQYF	TGTGCCAGCAGCTTAGTCGGGAGGGATGGCTACGAGCAGTACTTC	TRBD2	NA	TRBV7-2	TRBJ2-7
CACNRGAKNIQYF	TGTGCCTGCAATAGAGGAGCCAAAAACATTCAGTACTTC	NA	NA	TRBV2	TRBJ2-4
CASSLEMGQGNIQYF	TGTGCCAGCAGCTTAGAGATGGGACAGGGAAACATTCAGTACTTC	TRBD1	NA	TRBV7-2	TRBJ2-4
CASSLTGLTQETQYF	TGTGCCAGCAGCCTAACGGGACTTACACAAGAGACCCAGTACTTC	NA	NA	TRBV27	TRBJ2-5
CASSLVRVYNSPLHF	TGTGCCAGCAGCTTGGTGCGGGTTTATAATTCACCCCTCCACTTT	NA	many	TRBV5-5	TRBJ1-6
CASQGQLNTEAFF	TGTGCCAGCCAGGGACAATTGAACACTGAAGCTTTCTTT	NA	many	TRBV7-8	TRBJ1-1
CSADTMGLEAFF	TGCAGTGCTGACACCATGGGACTGGAAGCTTTCTTT	NA	few	TRBV20-1	TRBJ1-1
CATSKGISGHTIYF	TGTGCCACCAGCAAAGGGATTTCCGGACACACCATATATTTT	NA	NA	TRBV15	TRBJ1-3